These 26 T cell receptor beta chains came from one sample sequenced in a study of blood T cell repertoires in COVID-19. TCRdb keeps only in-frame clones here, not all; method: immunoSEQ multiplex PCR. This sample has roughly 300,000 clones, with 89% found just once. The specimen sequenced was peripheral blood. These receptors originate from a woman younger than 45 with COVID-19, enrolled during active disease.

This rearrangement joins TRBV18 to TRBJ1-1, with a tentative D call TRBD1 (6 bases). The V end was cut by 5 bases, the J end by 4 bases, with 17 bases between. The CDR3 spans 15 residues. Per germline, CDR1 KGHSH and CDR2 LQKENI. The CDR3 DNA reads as TGTGCCAGCTCAGACATTAGGGGGAGGGGCACTGAAGCTTTCTTT. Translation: CASSDIRGRGTEAFF.

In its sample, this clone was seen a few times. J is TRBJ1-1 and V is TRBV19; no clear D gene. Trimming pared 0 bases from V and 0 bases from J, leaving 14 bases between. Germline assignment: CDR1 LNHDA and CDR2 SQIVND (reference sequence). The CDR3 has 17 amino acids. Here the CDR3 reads CASSIDSLGEMNTEAFF. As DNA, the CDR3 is TGTGCCAGTAGTATAGATTCCTTAGGAGAGATGAACACTGAAGCTTTCTTT.

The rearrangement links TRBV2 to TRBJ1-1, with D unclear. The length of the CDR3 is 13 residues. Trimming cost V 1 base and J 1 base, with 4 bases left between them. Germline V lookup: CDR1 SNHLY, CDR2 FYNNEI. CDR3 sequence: CASSEGGNTEAFF. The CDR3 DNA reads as TGTGCCAGCAGTGAAGGAGGGAACACTGAAGCTTTCTTT.

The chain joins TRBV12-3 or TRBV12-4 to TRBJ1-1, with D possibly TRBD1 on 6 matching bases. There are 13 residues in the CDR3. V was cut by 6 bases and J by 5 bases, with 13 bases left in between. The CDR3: CASSRKGGTEAFF. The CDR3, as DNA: TGTGCCAGCAGCAGGAAGGGGGGGACTGAAGCTTTCTTT.

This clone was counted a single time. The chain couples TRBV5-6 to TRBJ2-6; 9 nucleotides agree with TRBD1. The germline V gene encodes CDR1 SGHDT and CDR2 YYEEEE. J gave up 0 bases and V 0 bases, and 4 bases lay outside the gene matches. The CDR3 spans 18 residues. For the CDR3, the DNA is TGTGCCAGCAGCTTGGGACAGGGGGAACCCTCTGGGGCCAACGTCCTGACTTTC. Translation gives CASSLGQGEPSGANVLTF.

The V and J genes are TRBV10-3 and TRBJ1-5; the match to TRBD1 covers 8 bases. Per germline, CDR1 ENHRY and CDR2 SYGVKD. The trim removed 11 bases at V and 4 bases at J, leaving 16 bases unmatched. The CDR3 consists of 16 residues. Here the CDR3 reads CASGAAAGGQNQPQHF. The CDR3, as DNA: TGTGCCTCCGGGGCCGCAGCAGGGGGCCAAAATCAGCCCCAGCATTTT.

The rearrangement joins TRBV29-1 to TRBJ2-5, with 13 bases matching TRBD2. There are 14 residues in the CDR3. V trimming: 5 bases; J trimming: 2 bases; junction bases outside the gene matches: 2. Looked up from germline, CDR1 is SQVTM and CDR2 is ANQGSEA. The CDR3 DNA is TGCAGCGTTTTACTAGCGGGGGGGCAAGAGACCCAGTACTTC. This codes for CSVLLAGGQETQYF.

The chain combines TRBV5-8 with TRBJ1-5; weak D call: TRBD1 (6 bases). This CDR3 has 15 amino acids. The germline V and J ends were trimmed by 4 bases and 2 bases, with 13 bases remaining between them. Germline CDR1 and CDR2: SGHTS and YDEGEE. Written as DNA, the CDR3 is TGTGCCAGCAGCAATACAGGGATCGGCAATCAGCCCCAGCATTTT. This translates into CASSNTGIGNQPQHF.

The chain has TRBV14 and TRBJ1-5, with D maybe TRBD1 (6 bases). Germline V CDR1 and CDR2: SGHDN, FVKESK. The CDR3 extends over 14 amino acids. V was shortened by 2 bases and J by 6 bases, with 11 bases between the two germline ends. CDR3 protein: CASSQTGWGQPQHF. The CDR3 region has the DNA TGTGCCAGCAGCCAAACAGGGTGGGGTCAGCCCCAGCATTTT.

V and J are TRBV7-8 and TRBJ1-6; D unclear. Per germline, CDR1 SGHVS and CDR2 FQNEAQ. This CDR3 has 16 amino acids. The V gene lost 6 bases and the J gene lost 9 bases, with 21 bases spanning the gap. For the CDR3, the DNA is TGTGCCAGCAGTTTCCACCGGGATCCGGTGGGTTCACCCCTCCACTTT. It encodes CASSFHRDPVGSPLHF. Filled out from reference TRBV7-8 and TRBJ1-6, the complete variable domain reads GAGVSQSPRYKVAKRGQDVALRCDPISGHVSLFWYQQALGQGPEFLTYFQNEAQLDKSGLPSDRFFAERPEGSVSTLKIQRTQQEDSAVYLCASSFHRDPVGSPLHFGNGTRLTVT.

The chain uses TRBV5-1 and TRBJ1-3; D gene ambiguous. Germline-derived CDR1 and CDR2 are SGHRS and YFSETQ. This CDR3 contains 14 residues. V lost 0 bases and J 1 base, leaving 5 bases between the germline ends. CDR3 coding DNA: TGCGCCAGCAGCTTGGGCAGATCTGGAAACACCATATATTTT. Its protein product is CASSLGRSGNTIYF.

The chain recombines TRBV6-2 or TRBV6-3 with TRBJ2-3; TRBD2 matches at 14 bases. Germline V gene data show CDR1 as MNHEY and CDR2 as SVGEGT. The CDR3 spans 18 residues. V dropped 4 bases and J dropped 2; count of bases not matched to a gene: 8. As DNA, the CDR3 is TGTGCCAGCAGTTCCGGGACTAGCGGGGGACCAAACACAGATACGCAGTATTTT. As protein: CASSSGTSGGPNTDTQYF.

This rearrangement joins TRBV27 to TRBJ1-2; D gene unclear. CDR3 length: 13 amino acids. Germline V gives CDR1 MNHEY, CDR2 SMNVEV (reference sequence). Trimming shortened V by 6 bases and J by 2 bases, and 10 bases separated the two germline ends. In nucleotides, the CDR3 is TGTGCCAGCAGGCCTACAGTAAACTATGGCTACACCTTC. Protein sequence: CASRPTVNYGYTF.

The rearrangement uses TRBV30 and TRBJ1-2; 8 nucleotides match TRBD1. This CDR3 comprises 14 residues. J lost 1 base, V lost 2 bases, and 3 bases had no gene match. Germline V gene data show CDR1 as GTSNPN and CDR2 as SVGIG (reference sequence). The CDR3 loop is CAWSMGQVNYGYTF. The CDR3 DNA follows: TGTGCCTGGAGTATGGGACAGGTTAACTATGGCTACACCTTC.

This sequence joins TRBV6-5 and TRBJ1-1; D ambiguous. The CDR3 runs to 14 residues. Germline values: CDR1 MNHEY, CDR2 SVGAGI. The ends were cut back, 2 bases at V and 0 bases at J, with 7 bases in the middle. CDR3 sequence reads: CASSYPGMNTEAFF. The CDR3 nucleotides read TGTGCCAGCAGTTACCCCGGGATGAACACTGAAGCTTTCTTT.

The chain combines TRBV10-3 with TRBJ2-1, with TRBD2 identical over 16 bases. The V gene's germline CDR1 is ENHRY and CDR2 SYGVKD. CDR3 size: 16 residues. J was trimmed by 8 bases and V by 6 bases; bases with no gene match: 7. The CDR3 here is CAIRGLAGGFVDEQFF. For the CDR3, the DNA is TGTGCCATCAGGGGACTAGCGGGGGGGTTTGTCGATGAGCAGTTCTTC.

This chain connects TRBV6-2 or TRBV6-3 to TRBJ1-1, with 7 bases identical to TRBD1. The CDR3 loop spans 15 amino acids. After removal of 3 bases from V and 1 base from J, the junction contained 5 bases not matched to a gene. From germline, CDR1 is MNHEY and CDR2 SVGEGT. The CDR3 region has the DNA TGTGCCAGCAGTTATCCCGGACAGGCGAACACTGAAGCTTTCTTT. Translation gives CASSYPGQANTEAFF.

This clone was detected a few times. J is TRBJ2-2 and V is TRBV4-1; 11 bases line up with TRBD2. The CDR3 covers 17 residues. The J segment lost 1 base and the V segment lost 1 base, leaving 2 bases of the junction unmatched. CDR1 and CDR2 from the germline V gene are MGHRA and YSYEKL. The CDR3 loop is CASSQVLAGGNTGELFF. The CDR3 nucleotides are TGCGCCAGCAGCCAAGTTCTAGCGGGGGGGAACACCGGGGAGCTGTTTTTT.

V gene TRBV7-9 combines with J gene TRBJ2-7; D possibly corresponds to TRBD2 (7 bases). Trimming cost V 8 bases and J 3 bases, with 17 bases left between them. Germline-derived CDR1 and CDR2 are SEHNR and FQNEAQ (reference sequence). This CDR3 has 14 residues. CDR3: CASSQGGGRYEQYV. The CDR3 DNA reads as TGTGCCAGCTCACAAGGCGGGGGCCGCTACGAGCAGTACGTC.

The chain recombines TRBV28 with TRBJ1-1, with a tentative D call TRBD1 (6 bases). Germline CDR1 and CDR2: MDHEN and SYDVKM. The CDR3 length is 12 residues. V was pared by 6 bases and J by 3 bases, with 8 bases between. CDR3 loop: CASSRGYTEAFF. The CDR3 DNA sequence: TGTGCCAGCAGCAGGGGATACACTGAAGCTTTCTTT.

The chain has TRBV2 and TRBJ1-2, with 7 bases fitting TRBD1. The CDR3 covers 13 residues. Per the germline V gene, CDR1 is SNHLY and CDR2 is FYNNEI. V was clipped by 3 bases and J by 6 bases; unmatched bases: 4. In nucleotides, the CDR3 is TGTGCCAGCAGTGATCGGCAGGGGGATGGCTACACCTTC. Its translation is CASSDRQGDGYTF.

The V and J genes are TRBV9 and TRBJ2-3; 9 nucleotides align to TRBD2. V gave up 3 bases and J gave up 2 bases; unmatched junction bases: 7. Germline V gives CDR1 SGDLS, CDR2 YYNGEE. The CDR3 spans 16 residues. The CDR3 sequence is CASSALAGTPTDTQYF. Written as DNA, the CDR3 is TGTGCCAGCAGCGCCCTAGCGGGGACCCCCACAGATACGCAGTATTTT.

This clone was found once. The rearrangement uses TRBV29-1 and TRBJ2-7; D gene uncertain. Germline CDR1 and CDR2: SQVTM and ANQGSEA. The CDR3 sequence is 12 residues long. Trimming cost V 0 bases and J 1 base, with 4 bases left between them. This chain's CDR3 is CSVEETSYEQYF. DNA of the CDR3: TGCAGCGTTGAAGAGACTTCCTACGAGCAGTACTTC.

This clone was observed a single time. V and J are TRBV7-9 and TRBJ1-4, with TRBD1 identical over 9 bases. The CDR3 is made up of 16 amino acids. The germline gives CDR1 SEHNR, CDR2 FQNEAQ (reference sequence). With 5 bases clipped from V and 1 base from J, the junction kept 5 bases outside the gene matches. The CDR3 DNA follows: TGTGCCAGCAGCCCCCGGGACAGGGAAACTAATGAAAAACTGTTTTTT. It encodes CASSPRDRETNEKLFF.

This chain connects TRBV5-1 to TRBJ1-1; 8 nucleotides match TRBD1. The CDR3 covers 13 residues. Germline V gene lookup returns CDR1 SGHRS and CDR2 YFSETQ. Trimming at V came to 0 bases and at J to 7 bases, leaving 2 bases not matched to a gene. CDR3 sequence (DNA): TGCGCCAGCAGCTTGGGACAGGGGTTTGAAGCTTTCTTT. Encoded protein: CASSLGQGFEAFF.

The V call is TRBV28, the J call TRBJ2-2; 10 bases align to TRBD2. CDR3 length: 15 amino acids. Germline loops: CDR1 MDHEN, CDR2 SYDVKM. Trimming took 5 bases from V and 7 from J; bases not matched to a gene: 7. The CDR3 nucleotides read TGTGCCAGCAGTGTAAGCGGGGGGGCCGGCGGGGAGCTGTTTTTT. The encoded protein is CASSVSGGAGGELFF.